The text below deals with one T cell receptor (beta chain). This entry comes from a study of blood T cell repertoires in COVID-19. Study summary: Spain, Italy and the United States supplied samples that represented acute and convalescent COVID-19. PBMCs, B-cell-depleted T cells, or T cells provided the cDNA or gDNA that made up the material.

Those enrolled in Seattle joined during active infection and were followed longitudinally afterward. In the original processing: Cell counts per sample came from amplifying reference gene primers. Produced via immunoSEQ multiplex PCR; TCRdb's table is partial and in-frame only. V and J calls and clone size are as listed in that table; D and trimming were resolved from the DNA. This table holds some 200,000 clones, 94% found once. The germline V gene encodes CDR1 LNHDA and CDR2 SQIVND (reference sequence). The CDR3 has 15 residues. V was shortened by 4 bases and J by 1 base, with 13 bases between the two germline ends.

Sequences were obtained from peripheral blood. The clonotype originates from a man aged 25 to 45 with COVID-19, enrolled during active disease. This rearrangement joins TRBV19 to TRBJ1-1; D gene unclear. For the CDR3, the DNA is TGTGCCAGTAGTACTAGACCGGGTAAGAACACTGAAGCTTTCTTT. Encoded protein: CASSTRPGKNTEAFF.